These T cell receptor beta chains were read from a single sample in a study of cytomegalovirus exposure and HLA in healthy donors. Measured with immunoSEQ multiplex PCR; TCRdb has only the in-frame clones, and not every one. The data contain 150,000 or so clones, 73% of them singletons. The sample consisted of PBMCs. The receptors originated from a woman between 18 and 29 years old in good health and CMV-seronegative. Each CDR3 is given with its conserved first and last residue. The order of the fields is J gene, V gene, clone size, D gene, CDR3 DNA, CDR3 protein. D genes are given only for firm matches. Clone size is shown for a subset of rows, as once, few, many or a class of expanded clone.

j_gene: TRBJ2-1; v_gene: TRBV7-9; abundance: few; d_gene: TRBD1; CDR3nt: TGTGCCAGCAGCTGGATTGGACAGGTCCTTTCCAATGAGCAGTTCTTC; CDR3aa: CASSWIGQVLSNEQFF
j_gene: TRBJ1-2; v_gene: TRBV19; abundance: -; d_gene: TRBD1; CDR3nt: TGTGCCAGTAGCATCGGGGGGGGACAGGGCTCCACTAACTATGGCTACACCTTC; CDR3aa: CASSIGGGQGSTNYGYTF
j_gene: TRBJ1-1; v_gene: TRBV6-5; abundance: few; d_gene: -; CDR3nt: TGTGCCACCAATGGACAGATGAACACTGAAGCTTTCTTT; CDR3aa: CATNGQMNTEAFF
j_gene: TRBJ2-6; v_gene: TRBV9; abundance: -; d_gene: TRBD1; CDR3nt: TGTGCCAGCAGCGTAGGAAGGTCGAGGACAGGGGCATGGGGGGGAGGGGCCAACGTCCTGACTTTC; CDR3aa: CASSVGRSRTGAWGGGANVLTF
j_gene: TRBJ1-3; v_gene: TRBV18; abundance: -; d_gene: TRBD1; CDR3nt: TGTGCCAGCTCACCGGGACAGGGGCCTGGAAACACCATATATTTT; CDR3aa: CASSPGQGPGNTIYF
j_gene: TRBJ2-1; v_gene: TRBV7-9; abundance: -; d_gene: TRBD2; CDR3nt: TGTGCCAGCAGCTTAGCGTTGGGACTAGCGGGAGATGAGCAGTTCTTC; CDR3aa: CASSLALGLAGDEQFF
j_gene: TRBJ2-4; v_gene: TRBV7-9; abundance: -; d_gene: -; CDR3nt: TGTGCCAGCAGCTTACCAGGGGCAGCCAAAAACATTCAGTACTTC; CDR3aa: CASSLPGAAKNIQYF
j_gene: TRBJ2-2; v_gene: TRBV4-2; abundance: few; d_gene: TRBD1; CDR3nt: TGTGCCAGCAGCCAAGGACAGGGACCTCTCGGGGAGCTGTTTTTT; CDR3aa: CASSQGQGPLGELFF
j_gene: TRBJ2-5; v_gene: TRBV7-6; abundance: -; d_gene: -; CDR3nt: TGTGCCAGCAGCTCACAGTACAACCAAGAGACCCAGTACTTC; CDR3aa: CASSSQYNQETQYF
j_gene: TRBJ1-5; v_gene: TRBV6-5; abundance: -; d_gene: TRBD1; CDR3nt: TGTGCCAGCAGAGATTGGACAGGCGATAATCAGCCCCAGCATTTT; CDR3aa: CASRDWTGDNQPQHF
j_gene: TRBJ1-1; v_gene: TRBV18; abundance: -; d_gene: TRBD1; CDR3nt: TGTGCCAGCTCATCTCGGACAGGGACGATGAACACTGAAGCTTTCTTT; CDR3aa: CASSSRTGTMNTEAFF
j_gene: TRBJ1-1; v_gene: TRBV11-2; abundance: -; d_gene: -; CDR3nt: TGTGCCAGCAGCTGGGCTCGAGAGACTGAAGCTTTCTTT; CDR3aa: CASSWARETEAFF
j_gene: TRBJ1-1; v_gene: TRBV4-3; abundance: -; d_gene: -; CDR3nt: TGCGCCAGCAGCCAAGTGAGGGCCTTGTGGACTGAAGCTTTCTTT; CDR3aa: CASSQVRALWTEAFF
j_gene: TRBJ2-1; v_gene: TRBV9; abundance: -; d_gene: TRBD2; CDR3nt: TGTGCCAGCAGCGTAGCTAGCGGGAGTATCGACAATGAGCAGTTCTTC; CDR3aa: CASSVASGSIDNEQFF
j_gene: TRBJ1-2; v_gene: TRBV29-1; abundance: -; d_gene: -; CDR3nt: TGCAGCGTTGAAATTGGTGCAAACATCAACTATGGCTACACCTTC; CDR3aa: CSVEIGANINYGYTF
j_gene: TRBJ2-3; v_gene: TRBV4-1; abundance: -; d_gene: TRBD2; CDR3nt: TGCGCCAGCAGCCAAGGACTAGCGGGAGGGCCCCAAGATACGCAGTATTTT; CDR3aa: CASSQGLAGGPQDTQYF
j_gene: TRBJ2-7; v_gene: TRBV2; abundance: -; d_gene: -; CDR3nt: TGTGCCAGCAGCACCCCTTGGGAGGGGGGATACGAGCAGTACTTC; CDR3aa: CASSTPWEGGYEQYF
j_gene: TRBJ2-2; v_gene: TRBV7-9; abundance: -; d_gene: TRBD1; CDR3nt: TGTGCCAGCAGCCGATTATCCGGGACAGCCAACACCGGGGAGCTGTTTTTT; CDR3aa: CASSRLSGTANTGELFF
j_gene: TRBJ1-1; v_gene: TRBV10-1; abundance: once; d_gene: TRBD1; CDR3nt: TGCGCCAGCAGGCGGGACAGGGGGGACCGAGCTTTCTTT; CDR3aa: CASRRDRGDRAFF
j_gene: TRBJ2-7; v_gene: TRBV7-6; abundance: few; d_gene: -; CDR3nt: TGTGCCAGCAGCTCCGCCCCGACAGGAGGTTACGAGCAGTACTTC; CDR3aa: CASSSAPTGGYEQYF
j_gene: TRBJ2-1; v_gene: TRBV9; abundance: -; d_gene: -; CDR3nt: TGTGCCAGCAGCGTAGGGAGGGACAGAGGGCCCAATGAGCAGTTCTTC; CDR3aa: CASSVGRDRGPNEQFF